Listed below are T cell receptor beta chains from one sample, sequenced in a study of CD8 T cells in ankylosing spondylitis. TCRdb re-derived calls from the 5' RACE reads in MiXCR, one entry per CDR3 protein. The sample comprises roughly 190,000 distinct CDR3 sequences, around 13% of which are singletons, and 16% rests with the top ten. The sample was blood, either unsorted or a sorted T cell fraction (not recorded which). The receptors were sampled from a male donor with ankylosing spondylitis or in good health (not recorded which). Each CDR3 is given with its conserved first and last residue. A D gene is named only where the DNA matches it firmly. Some rows mark clone size as missing; the rest say once, few, many or name a class of expanded clone.

j_call v_call d_call clone_size cdr3_aa cdr3_nt
TRBJ2-1 TRBV15 - many CATTAERAGSPVSSYNEQFF TGTGCCACCACCGCAGAGCGAGCGGGCTCTCCAGTTAGCTCCTACAATGAGCAGTTCTTC
TRBJ1-3 TRBV11-1 TRBD1 few CASSDPGGLLLSGNTIYF TGTGCCAGCAGCGACCCAGGGGGCCTACTCCTCTCTGGAAACACCATATATTTT
TRBJ2-7 TRBV4-1 - few CASSQEGLLSSYEQYF TGCGCCAGCAGCCAAGAGGGTCTGCTTAGCTCCTACGAGCAGTACTTC
TRBJ2-3 TRBV14 - few CASSQELMSTDTQYF TGTGCCAGCAGCCAAGAGCTCATGTCCACAGATACGCAGTATTTT
TRBJ2-7 TRBV5-1 TRBD2 - CASSRLAGDLYEQYF TGCGCCAGCAGCCGACTAGCGGGAGACCTCTACGAGCAGTACTTC
TRBJ2-7 TRBV21-1 - many CASSPMDGSYEQYF TGTGCCAGCAGCCCGATGGACGGGTCCTACGAGCAGTACTTC
TRBJ1-6 TRBV4-1 - few CASSQEIGSNSPLHF TGCGCCAGCAGCCAAGAAATAGGGTCGAATTCACCCCTCCACTTT
TRBJ2-1 TRBV5-1 TRBD1 - CASSLTGVPVGADNEQFF TGCGCCAGCAGCTTAACAGGGGTCCCAGTGGGGGCCGACAATGAGCAGTTCTTC
TRBJ2-7 TRBV14 - many CASSDWRDTYEQYF TGTGCCAGCAGCGACTGGCGGGATACCTACGAGCAGTACTTC
TRBJ2-1 TRBV28 - - CASLGRGYNEQFF TGTGCCAGCCTGGGGCGAGGTTACAATGAGCAGTTCTTC
TRBJ2-1 TRBV12-3/TRBV12-4 - - CASSANPGPPHNEQFF TGTGCCAGCAGCGCAAATCCGGGACCACCCCACAATGAGCAGTTCTTC
TRBJ2-7 TRBV2 - - CASSDGNRAYEQYF TGTGCCAGCAGTGACGGGAACAGGGCCTACGAGCAGTACTTC
TRBJ2-7 TRBV5-6 - - CASSLGDAEQYF TGTGCCAGCAGCTTGGGGGACGCCGAGCAGTACTTC
TRBJ2-7 TRBV11-2 - many CASSLQARDAYEQYF TGTGCCAGCAGCTTACAGGCCAGGGACGCCTACGAGCAGTACTTC
TRBJ2-7 TRBV4-1 TRBD1 - CASSRAWGQPDRQYF TGCGCCAGCAGCCGAGCTTGGGGACAGCCTGACAGGCAGTACTTC
TRBJ1-5 TRBV7-8 - many CASSLNSGMGNQPQHF TGTGCCAGCAGCTTAAATTCAGGGATGGGCAATCAGCCCCAGCATTTT
TRBJ2-7 TRBV12-3/TRBV12-4 - many CASSLGASSEQYF TGTGCCAGCAGTTTAGGGGCTAGCAGCGAGCAGTACTTC
TRBJ2-1 TRBV2 TRBD2 - CASTTSGSSYNEQFF TGTGCCAGCACCACAAGCGGGAGCTCCTACAATGAGCAGTTCTTC
TRBJ2-1 TRBV9 TRBD2 - CASSDLAGFHNEQFF TGTGCCAGCAGCGACCTAGCGGGCTTCCACAATGAGCAGTTCTTC
TRBJ2-4 TRBV9 TRBD1 - CASSAGTGELYF TGTGCCAGCAGCGCCGGGACAGGCGAGTTGTACTTC
TRBJ2-3 TRBV10-3 - - CAIKVQRGRTDTQYF TGTGCCATCAAGGTGCAGCGAGGTAGGACAGATACGCAGTATTTT
TRBJ2-1 TRBV7-9 - - CASSPGGGGHEQFF TGTGCCAGCAGCCCGGGCGGAGGGGGCCATGAGCAGTTCTTC
TRBJ2-3 TRBV2 TRBD1 - CASWAGTDSTDTQYF TGTGCCAGCTGGGCCGGGACAGATTCCACAGATACGCAGTATTTT
TRBJ2-7 TRBV6-5 TRBD2 - CASSYGGESSYEQYF TGTGCCAGCAGTTACGGGGGGGAGAGCTCCTACGAGCAGTACTTC
TRBJ1-1 TRBV7-9 - - CASSLVGEGDNTEAFF TGTGCCAGCAGCTTAGTAGGGGAGGGCGACAACACTGAAGCTTTCTTT
TRBJ1-2 TRBV5-5 - - CASSLDWGAGNGYTF TGTGCCAGCAGCTTGGACTGGGGGGCAGGGAATGGCTACACCTTC
TRBJ2-7 TRBV4-1 TRBD2 few CASSQDRLAGAIEQYF TGCGCCAGCAGCCAAGATCGGCTAGCGGGAGCAATCGAGCAGTACTTC
TRBJ2-7 TRBV27 TRBD2 few CASSFMTSGRDLYF TGTGCCAGCAGTTTTATGACTAGCGGGAGGGATCTGTACTTC
TRBJ2-7 TRBV7-2 - few CASSPSPDGHYEQYF TGTGCCAGCAGCCCAAGCCCGGACGGTCACTACGAGCAGTACTTC
TRBJ2-1 TRBV7-9 TRBD2 medium-sized CASSLRPGLAHEQFF TGTGCCAGCAGCTTACGCCCCGGACTAGCCCATGAGCAGTTCTTC
TRBJ1-1 TRBV10-1 - many CARQPLGPPSTEAFF TGCGCCCGACAACCGTTGGGACCTCCATCAACTGAAGCTTTCTTT
TRBJ2-4 TRBV15 - few CATSITRWGSENIQYF TGTGCCACCAGCATCACAAGATGGGGGTCCGAAAACATTCAGTACTTC
TRBJ2-1 TRBV6-4 TRBD1 many CASSAGQGVEEQFF TGTGCCAGCAGTGCGGGACAGGGGGTGGAAGAGCAGTTCTTC
TRBJ1-1 TRBV7-9 - few CASSRVGTEAFF TGTGCCAGCAGCAGGGTGGGCACTGAAGCTTTCTTT
TRBJ1-1 TRBV5-1 TRBD1 - CASTSGGTEAFF TGCGCCAGCACCTCAGGGGGGACTGAAGCTTTCTTT
TRBJ2-1 TRBV3-1 TRBD2 - CASSFGLAGGPPYNEQFF TGTGCCAGCAGCTTCGGACTAGCGGGGGGTCCACCCTACAATGAGCAGTTCTTC
TRBJ2-1 TRBV12-3/TRBV12-4 TRBD2 - CASSLGSGRYNEQFF TGTGCCAGCAGCCTAGGCAGCGGGAGATACAATGAGCAGTTCTTC
TRBJ2-5 TRBV5-1 - - CASSLEVSVQETQYF TGCGCCAGCAGCTTGGAGGTATCGGTCCAAGAGACCCAGTACTTC
TRBJ2-7 TRBV27 - - CASGGVAYEQYF TGTGCCAGCGGCGGGGTCGCCTACGAGCAGTACTTC